This T cell receptor beta chain was captured in a study of long-term antiretroviral therapy in people with HIV. Study information: First collections came about a decade before the 2015 immediate-ART recommendation.

This clone came up once. Its antigen is not identified. With 2 bases removed from V and 1 base from J, the gap between germline ends came to 10 bases. CDR3 length: 15 amino acids. Germline CDR1 and CDR2: WNHNN and SYGVQD (reference sequence). Study outcomes and limitations: The repertoire was dominated at all time points by clones expanded before ART. Comparison with controls showed narrower CDR3 length ranges in HIV repertoires.

Survey level was the resolution at which the v3.0 immunoSEQ assay ran. Produced via immunoSEQ multiplex PCR; TCRdb's table is partial and in-frame only. Of some 35,000 clones in the sample, approximately 95% were seen once. Prior to DNA extraction, the samples held 1-10 million cryopreserved PBMC. The specimen was unsorted PBMCs, collected more than 5 years after starting antiretroviral therapy. This receptor was obtained from a woman aged 45-65 years with HIV. The V gene is TRBV10-1, the J gene TRBJ2-3; no definite D call. CDR3 sequence reads: CASSERIGGTDTQYF. CDR3 nucleotides: TGCGCCAGCAGTGAGAGAATTGGGGGCACAGATACGCAGTATTTT.